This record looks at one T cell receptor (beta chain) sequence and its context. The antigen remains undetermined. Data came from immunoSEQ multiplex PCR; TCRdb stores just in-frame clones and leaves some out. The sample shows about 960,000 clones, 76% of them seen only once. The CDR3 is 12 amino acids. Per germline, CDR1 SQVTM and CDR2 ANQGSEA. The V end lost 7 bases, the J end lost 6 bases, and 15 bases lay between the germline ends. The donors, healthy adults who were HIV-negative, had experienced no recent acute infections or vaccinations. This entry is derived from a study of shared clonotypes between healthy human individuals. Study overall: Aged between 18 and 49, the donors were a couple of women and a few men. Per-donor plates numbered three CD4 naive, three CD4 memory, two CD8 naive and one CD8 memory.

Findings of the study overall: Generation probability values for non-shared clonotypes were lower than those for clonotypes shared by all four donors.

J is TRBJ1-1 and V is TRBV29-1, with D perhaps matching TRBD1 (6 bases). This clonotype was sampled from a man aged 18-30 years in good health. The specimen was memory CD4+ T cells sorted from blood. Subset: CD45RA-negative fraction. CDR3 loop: CSGASTGSEAFF. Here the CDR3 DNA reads TGCAGCGGTGCCTCAACAGGGTCTGAAGCTTTCTTT.